Below, one T cell receptor beta chain is given with its context. Its antigen is as yet unknown. With 60 Vbeta and 13 Jbeta primers, the PCR was carried out. TCRdb's table, derived via immunoSEQ multiplex PCR, lists solely in-frame clones and lacks some. This table has roughly 140,000 clones, around four fifths appearing once. The data were obtained in a study of cytomegalovirus exposure and HLA in healthy donors. Across the whole study: A data release that came early held approximately 85 million unique TCRs from HLA-typed donors. Study outcomes and limitations: It was assumed in the presence/absence analyses that sequencing depth was roughly uniform across donors.

Germline CDR1 reads MGHRA; CDR2 reads YSYEKL. The CDR3 extends over 15 amino acids. Trimming pared 5 bases from V and 4 bases from J, leaving 17 bases between. The sequence came from a male donor in good health and CMV-seronegative. Sequenced material: PBMCs. This sequence joins TRBV4-1 and TRBJ1-2; TRBD1 is a possible D gene (6 bases). As DNA, the CDR3 is TGCGCCAGCAGCGAAACGCGACAGGAGACCTATGGCTACACCTTC. It codes for CASSETRQETYGYTF.